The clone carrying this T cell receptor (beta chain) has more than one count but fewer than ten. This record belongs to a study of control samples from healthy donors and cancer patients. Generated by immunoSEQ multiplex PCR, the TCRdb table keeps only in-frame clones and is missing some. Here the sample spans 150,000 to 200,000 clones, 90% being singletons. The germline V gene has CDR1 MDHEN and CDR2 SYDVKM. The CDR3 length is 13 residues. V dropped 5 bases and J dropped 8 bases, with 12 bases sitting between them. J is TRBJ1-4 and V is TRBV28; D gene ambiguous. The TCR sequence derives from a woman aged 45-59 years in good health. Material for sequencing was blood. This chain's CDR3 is CASSAGRAEKLFF. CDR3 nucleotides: TGTGCCAGCAGTGCAGGACGTGCGGAAAAACTGTTTTTT.